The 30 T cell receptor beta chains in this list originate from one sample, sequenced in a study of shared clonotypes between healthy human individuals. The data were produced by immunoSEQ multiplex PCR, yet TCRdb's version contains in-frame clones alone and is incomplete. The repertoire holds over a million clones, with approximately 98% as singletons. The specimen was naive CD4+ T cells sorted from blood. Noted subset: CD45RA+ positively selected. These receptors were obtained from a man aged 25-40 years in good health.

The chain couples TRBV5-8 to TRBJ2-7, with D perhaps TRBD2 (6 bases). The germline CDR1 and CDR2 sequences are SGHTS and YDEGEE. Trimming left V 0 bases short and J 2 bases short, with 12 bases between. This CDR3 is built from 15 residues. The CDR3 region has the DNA TGTGCCAGCAGCTTGGGGAGGGCGGTCCCCTACGAGCAGTACTTC. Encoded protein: CASSLGRAVPYEQYF.

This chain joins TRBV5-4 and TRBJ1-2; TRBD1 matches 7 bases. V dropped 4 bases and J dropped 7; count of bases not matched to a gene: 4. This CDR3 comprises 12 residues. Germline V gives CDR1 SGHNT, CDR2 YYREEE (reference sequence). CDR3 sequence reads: CASSRQGSGYTF. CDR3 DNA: TGTGCCAGCAGCAGACAGGGTAGTGGCTACACCTTC.

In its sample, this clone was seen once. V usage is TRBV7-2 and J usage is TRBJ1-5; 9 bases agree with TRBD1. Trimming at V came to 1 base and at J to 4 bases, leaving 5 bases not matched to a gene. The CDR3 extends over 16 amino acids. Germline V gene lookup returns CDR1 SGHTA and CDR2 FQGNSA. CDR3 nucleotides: TGTGCCAGCAGCTTAGTAGGGACAGGGTATAATCAGCCCCAGCATTTT. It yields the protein CASSLVGTGYNQPQHF.

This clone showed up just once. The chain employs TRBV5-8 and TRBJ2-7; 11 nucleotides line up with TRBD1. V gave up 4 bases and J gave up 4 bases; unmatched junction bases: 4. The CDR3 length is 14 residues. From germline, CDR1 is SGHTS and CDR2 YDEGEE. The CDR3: CASSIGQGAYEQYF. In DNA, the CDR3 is TGTGCCAGCAGCATCGGACAGGGGGCGTACGAGCAGTACTTC.

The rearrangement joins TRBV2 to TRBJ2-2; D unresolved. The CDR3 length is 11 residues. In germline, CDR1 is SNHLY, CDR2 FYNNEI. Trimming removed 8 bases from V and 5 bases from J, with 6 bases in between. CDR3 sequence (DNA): TGTGCCAGCGGGGAAACCGGGGAGCTGTTTTTT. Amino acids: CASGETGELFF.

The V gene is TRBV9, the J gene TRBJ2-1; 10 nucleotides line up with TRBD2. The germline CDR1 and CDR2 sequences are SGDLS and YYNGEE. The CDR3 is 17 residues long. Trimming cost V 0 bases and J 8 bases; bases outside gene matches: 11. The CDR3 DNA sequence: TGTGCCAGCAGCGTAGGGCGTTCGAGCGGGAGGGCCCATGAGCAGTTCTTC. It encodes CASSVGRSSGRAHEQFF.

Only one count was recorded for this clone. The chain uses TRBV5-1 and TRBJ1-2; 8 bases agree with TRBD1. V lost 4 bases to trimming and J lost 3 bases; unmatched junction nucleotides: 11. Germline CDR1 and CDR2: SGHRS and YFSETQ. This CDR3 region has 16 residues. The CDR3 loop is CASSRTGFGIDYGYTF. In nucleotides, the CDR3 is TGCGCCAGCAGCCGGACAGGGTTTGGGATCGACTATGGCTACACCTTC.

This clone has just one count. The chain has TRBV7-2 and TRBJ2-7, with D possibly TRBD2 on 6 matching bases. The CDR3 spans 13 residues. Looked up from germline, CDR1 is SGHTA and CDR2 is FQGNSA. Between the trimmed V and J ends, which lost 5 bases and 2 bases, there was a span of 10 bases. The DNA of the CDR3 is TGTGCCAGCAGCCGTCGGGGGACCTACGAGCAGTACTTC. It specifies CASSRRGTYEQYF. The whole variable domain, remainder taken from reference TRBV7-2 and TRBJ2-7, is GAGVSQSPSNKVTEKGKDVELRCDPISGHTALYWYRQSLGQGLEFLIYFQGNSAPDKSGLPSDRFSAERTGGSVSTLTIQRTQQEDSAVYLCASSRRGTYEQYFGPGTRLTVT.

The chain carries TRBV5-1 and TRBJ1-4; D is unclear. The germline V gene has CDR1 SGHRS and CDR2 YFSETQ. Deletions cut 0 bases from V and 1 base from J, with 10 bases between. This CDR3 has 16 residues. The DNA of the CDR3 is TGCGCCAGCAGCTTGGATTCGGGAGGAACTAATGAAAAACTGTTTTTT. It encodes CASSLDSGGTNEKLFF.

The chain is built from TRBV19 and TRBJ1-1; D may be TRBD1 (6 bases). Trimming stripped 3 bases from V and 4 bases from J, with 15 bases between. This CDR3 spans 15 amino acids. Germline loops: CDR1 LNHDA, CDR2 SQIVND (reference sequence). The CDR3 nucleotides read TGTGCCAGTAGTATTATGATTGGGGGCGGCACTGAAGCTTTCTTT. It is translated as CASSIMIGGGTEAFF.

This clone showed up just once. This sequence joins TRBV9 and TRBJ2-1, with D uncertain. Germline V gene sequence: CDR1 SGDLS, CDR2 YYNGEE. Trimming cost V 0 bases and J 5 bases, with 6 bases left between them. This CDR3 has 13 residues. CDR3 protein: CASSVAANNEQFF. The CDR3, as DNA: TGTGCCAGCAGCGTAGCGGCCAACAATGAGCAGTTCTTC.

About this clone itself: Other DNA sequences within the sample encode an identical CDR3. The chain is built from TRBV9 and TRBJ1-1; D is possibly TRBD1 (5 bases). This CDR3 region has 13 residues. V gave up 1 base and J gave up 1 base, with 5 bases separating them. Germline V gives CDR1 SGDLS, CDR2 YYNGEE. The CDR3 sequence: CASSVRGNTEAFF. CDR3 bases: TGTGCCAGCAGCGTAAGGGGGAACACTGAAGCTTTCTTT.

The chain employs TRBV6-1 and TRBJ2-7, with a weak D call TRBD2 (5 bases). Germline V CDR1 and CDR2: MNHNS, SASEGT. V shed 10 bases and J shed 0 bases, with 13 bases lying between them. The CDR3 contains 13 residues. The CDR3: CATCGWPSYEQYF. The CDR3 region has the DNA TGTGCCACCTGCGGGTGGCCCTCCTACGAGCAGTACTTC.

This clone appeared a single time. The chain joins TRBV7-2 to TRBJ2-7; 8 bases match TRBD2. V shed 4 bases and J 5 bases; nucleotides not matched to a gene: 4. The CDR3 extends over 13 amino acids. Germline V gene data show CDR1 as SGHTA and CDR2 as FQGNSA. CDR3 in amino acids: CASSYQREHEQYF. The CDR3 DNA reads TGTGCCAGCAGCTACCAGCGGGAGCACGAGCAGTACTTC. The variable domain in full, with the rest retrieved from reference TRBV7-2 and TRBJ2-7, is GAGVSQSPSNKVTEKGKDVELRCDPISGHTALYWYRQSLGQGLEFLIYFQGNSAPDKSGLPSDRFSAERTGGSVSTLTIQRTQQEDSAVYLCASSYQREHEQYFGPGTRLTVT.

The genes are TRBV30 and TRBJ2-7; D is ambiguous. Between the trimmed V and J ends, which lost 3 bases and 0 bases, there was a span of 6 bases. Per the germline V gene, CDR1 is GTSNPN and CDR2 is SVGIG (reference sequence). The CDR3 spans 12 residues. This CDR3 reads CAWSHSSYEQYF. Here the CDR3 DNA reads TGTGCCTGGAGCCACAGCTCCTACGAGCAGTACTTC.

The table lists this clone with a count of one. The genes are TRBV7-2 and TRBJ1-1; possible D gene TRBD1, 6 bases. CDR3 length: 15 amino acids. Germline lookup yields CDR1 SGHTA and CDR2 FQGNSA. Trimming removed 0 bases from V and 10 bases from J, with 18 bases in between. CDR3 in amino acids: CASSLAGWFGGAAFF. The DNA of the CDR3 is TGTGCCAGCAGCTTAGCTGGGTGGTTTGGGGGGGCAGCTTTCTTT.

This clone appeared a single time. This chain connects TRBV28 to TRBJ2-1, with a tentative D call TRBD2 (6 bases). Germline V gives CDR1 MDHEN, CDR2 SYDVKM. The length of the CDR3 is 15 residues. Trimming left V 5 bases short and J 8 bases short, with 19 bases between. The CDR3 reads CASSPGGLLRDEQFF. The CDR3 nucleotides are TGTGCCAGCAGTCCTGGAGGGCTTCTAAGGGATGAGCAGTTCTTC.

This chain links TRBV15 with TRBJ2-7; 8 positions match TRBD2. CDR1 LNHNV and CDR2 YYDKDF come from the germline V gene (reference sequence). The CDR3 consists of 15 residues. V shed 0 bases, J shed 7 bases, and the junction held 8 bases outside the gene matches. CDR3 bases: TGTGCCACCAGCAGAGATCCGCTTAGCGGGATGGAGCAGTACTTC. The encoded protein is CATSRDPLSGMEQYF.

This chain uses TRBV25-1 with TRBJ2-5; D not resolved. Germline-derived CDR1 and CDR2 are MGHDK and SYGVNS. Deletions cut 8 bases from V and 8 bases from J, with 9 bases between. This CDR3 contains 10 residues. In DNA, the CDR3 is TGTGCCAGCGCCCGGAAAACCCAGTACTTC. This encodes CASARKTQYF. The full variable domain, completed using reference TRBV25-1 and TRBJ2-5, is EADIYQTPRYLVIGTGKKITLECSQTMGHDKMYWYQQDPGMELHLIHYSYGVNSTEKGDLSSESTVSRIRTEHFPLTLESARPSHTSQYLCASARKTQYFGPGTRLLVL.

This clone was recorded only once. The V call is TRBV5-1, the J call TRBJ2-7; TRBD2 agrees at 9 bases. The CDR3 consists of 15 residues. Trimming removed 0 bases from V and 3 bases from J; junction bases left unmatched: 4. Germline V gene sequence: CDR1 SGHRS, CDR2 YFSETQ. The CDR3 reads CASSLEGTSFYEQYF. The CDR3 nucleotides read TGCGCCAGCAGCTTGGAAGGGACTAGCTTCTACGAGCAGTACTTC.

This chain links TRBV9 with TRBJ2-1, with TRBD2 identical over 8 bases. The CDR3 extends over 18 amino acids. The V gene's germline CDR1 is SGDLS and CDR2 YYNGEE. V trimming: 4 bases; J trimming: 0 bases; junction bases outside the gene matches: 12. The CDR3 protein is CASSPREGRIYSYNEQFF. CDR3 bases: TGTGCCAGCAGCCCTCGGGAGGGCAGGATATACTCCTACAATGAGCAGTTCTTC.

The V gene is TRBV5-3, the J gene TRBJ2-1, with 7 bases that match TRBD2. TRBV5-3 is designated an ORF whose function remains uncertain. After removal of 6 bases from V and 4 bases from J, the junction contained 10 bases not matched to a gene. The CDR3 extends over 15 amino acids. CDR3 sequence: CARIDPGRLYNEQFF. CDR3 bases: TGTGCCAGAATCGACCCCGGGAGGTTATACAATGAGCAGTTCTTC.

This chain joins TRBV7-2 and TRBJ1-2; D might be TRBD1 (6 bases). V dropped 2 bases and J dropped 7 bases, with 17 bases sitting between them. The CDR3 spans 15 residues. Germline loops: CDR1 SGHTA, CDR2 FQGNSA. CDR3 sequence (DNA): TGTGCCAGCAGCTTAAAACAACAGGGACATGGTGGCTACACCTTC. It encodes CASSLKQQGHGGYTF.

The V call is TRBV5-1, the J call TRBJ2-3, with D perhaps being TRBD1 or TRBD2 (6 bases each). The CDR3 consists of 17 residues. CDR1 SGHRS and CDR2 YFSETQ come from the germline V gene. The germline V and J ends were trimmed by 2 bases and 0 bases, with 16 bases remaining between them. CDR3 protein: CASSFTGSGVSTDTQYF. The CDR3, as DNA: TGCGCCAGCAGCTTCACAGGGTCGGGGGTGAGCACAGATACGCAGTATTTT.

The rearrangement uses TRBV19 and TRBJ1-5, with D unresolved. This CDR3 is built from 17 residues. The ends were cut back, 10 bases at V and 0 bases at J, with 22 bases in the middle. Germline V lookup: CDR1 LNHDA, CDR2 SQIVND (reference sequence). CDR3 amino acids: CATSTRGGFGSNQPQHF. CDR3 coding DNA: TGTGCCACCTCGACCCGGGGAGGGTTTGGTAGCAATCAGCCCCAGCATTTT.

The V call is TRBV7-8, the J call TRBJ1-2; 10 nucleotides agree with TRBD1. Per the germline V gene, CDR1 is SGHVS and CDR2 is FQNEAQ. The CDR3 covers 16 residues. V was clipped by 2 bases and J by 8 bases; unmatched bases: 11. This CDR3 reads CASSLREDRGREGYTF. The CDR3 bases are TGTGCCAGCAGCTTAAGGGAGGACAGGGGGAGGGAAGGCTACACCTTC.

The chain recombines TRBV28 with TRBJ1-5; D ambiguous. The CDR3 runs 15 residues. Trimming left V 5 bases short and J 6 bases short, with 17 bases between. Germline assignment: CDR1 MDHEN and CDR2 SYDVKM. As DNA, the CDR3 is TGTGCCAGCAGTCCAGCGGGCAGGATCGGTCAGCCCCAGCATTTT. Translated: CASSPAGRIGQPQHF.

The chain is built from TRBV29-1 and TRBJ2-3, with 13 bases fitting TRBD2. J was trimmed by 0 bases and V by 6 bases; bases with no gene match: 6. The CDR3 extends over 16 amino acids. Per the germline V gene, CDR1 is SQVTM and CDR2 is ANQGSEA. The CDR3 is CSVLGGLAGSTDTQYF. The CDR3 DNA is TGCAGCGTCCTTGGGGGACTAGCGGGAAGCACAGATACGCAGTATTTT.

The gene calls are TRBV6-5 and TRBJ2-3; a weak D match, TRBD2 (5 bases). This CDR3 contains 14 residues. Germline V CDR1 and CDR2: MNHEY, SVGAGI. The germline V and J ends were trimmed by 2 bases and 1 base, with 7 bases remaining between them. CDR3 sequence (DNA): TGTGCCAGCAGTTACGAGGGTGGCACAGATACGCAGTATTTT. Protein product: CASSYEGGTDTQYF.

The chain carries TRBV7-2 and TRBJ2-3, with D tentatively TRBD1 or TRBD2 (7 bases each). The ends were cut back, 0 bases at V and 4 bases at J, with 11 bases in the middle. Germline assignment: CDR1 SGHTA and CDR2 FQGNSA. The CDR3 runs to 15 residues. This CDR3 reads CASSLAGGGPDTQYF. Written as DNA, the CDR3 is TGTGCCAGCAGCTTAGCGGGAGGGGGCCCAGATACGCAGTATTTT.